Detailed here is one T cell receptor (beta chain). The target antigen is unknown. The donors were healthy bone marrow donors. This entry belongs to a study of cytomegalovirus exposure and HLA in healthy donors. This PCR relied on a set of 60 Vbeta primers and 13 Jbeta primers. Profiling relied on immunoSEQ multiplex PCR, and the TCRdb table lists in-frame clones only, not all of them. The data contain about 55,000 clones, around three fifths of them singletons. Whole-study results and caveats: The authors listed approximately 150 TCR beta chains as cytomegalovirus-associated. Usually a TCR sequence was rare, but some public TCRs were found in many donors.

The CDR3 spans 12 residues. Germline-derived CDR1 and CDR2 are SNHLY and FYNNEI. V lost 8 bases to trimming and J lost 9 bases, with 11 bases between them. The chain carries TRBV2 and TRBJ1-6, with a possible D match to TRBD1 (6 bases). Sequencing was carried out using PBMCs. The sequence derives from a human donor in good health. This CDR3 is CASQGQRSPLHF. The DNA for the CDR3 is TGTGCCAGCCAGGGGCAGCGTTCACCCCTCCACTTT.